Below are 15 T cell receptor beta chains sequenced from a single sample in a study of cytomegalovirus exposure and HLA in healthy donors (dated by TCRdb to 2016 to 2017). Libraries came from the immunoSEQ multiplex PCR assay. The multiplex PCR relied on a mix of 60 forward primers for TCR Vbeta segments and 13 reverse primers for TCR Jbeta segments. Drawn from immuneACCESS, this table holds only the in-frame rearrangements with V and J called that TCRdb kept. Clones are partly lost; checked studies trace under half to an unresolved V gene and leave the rest unexplained. The table for this sample lists about 120,000 clones; approximately 74% of them were counted only once. Together, the top ten hold 4% of the sample. The sample consisted of PBMCs. These receptors originate from a man aged 40-49 years in good health and CMV-seropositive.

The chain is built from TRBV7-2 and TRBJ2-7; D unclear. There are 15 residues in the CDR3. The germline V and J ends were trimmed by 2 bases and 0 bases, with 11 bases remaining between them. Germline V gene data show CDR1 as SGHTA and CDR2 as FQGNSA. This CDR3 reads CASSLSSLSSYEQYF. Here the CDR3 DNA reads TGTGCCAGCAGCTTATCAAGTCTGAGCTCCTACGAGCAGTACTTC.

This clone appeared a few times. This chain connects TRBV18 to TRBJ2-5, with TRBD1 matching over 11 bases. The CDR3 runs to 16 residues. Germline V gene data show CDR1 as KGHSH and CDR2 as LQKENI. After removal of 2 bases from V and 4 bases from J, the junction contained 6 bases not matched to a gene. CDR3: CASSPSGTGGRETQYF. In DNA, the CDR3 is TGTGCCAGCTCACCATCCGGGACAGGGGGACGAGAGACCCAGTACTTC.

The chain combines TRBV4-1 with TRBJ2-1; 13 bases fit TRBD2. J gave up 7 bases and V 0 bases, and 12 bases lay outside the gene matches. Germline loops: CDR1 MGHRA, CDR2 YSYEKL. The CDR3 runs to 19 residues. CDR3 in DNA: TGCGCCAGCAGCCAAGATGGGCATACTAGCGGGAGGGCGAAGAATGAGCAGTTCTTC. Translated, it gives CASSQDGHTSGRAKNEQFF.

The chain has TRBV10-3 and TRBJ2-3, with D tentatively TRBD1 (6 bases). Germline V gives CDR1 ENHRY, CDR2 SYGVKD. V was cut by 6 bases and J by 1 base, with 8 bases left in between. CDR3 size: 13 residues. CDR3 coding DNA: TGTGCCATCAGGGACAGAGGCACAGATACGCAGTATTTT. Its protein is CAIRDRGTDTQYF.

This rearrangement joins TRBV6-5 to TRBJ1-2, with 8 positions matching TRBD1. CDR1 MNHEY and CDR2 SVGAGI come from the germline V gene. Trimming took 6 bases from V and 7 from J; bases not matched to a gene: 7. CDR3 length: 13 residues. The CDR3 DNA reads TGTGCCAGCAGAAACAGGGGGACGAGTGGCTACACCTTC. Protein product: CASRNRGTSGYTF.

The chain is built from TRBV11-2 and TRBJ2-3, with a weak D call TRBD1 (6 bases). Trimming pared 0 bases from V and 5 bases from J, leaving 12 bases between. This CDR3 comprises 15 residues. Germline CDR1 SGHAT, CDR2 FQNNGV. The CDR3 bases are TGTGCCAGCAGCTTAGACCCAGGGGCCCAAGATACGCAGTATTTT. Amino acid sequence: CASSLDPGAQDTQYF. Filled out from reference TRBV11-2 and TRBJ2-3, the complete variable domain reads EAGVAQSPRYKIIEKRQSVAFWCNPISGHATLYWYQQILGQGPKLLIQFQNNGVVDDSQLPKDRFSAERLKGVDSTLKIQPAKLEDSAVYLCASSLDPGAQDTQYFGPGTRLTVL.

Comments on this clone: Within the sample, other DNA sequences also encode this same CDR3. The chain joins TRBV5-4 to TRBJ2-1, with 8 bases lining up with TRBD1. The trim removed 2 bases at V and 4 bases at J, leaving 5 bases unmatched. CDR3 length: 15 residues. Looked up from germline, CDR1 is SGHNT and CDR2 is YYREEE (reference sequence). The CDR3 is CASSLRQGSYNEQFF. The DNA of the CDR3 is TGTGCCAGCAGCTTAAGACAGGGGTCATACAATGAGCAGTTCTTC.

The chain recombines TRBV2 with TRBJ2-2; 7 nucleotides align to TRBD1. CDR3 size: 18 residues. The trim removed 2 bases at V and 4 bases at J, leaving 13 bases unmatched. Germline V CDR1 and CDR2: SNHLY, FYNNEI. The DNA for the CDR3 is TGTGCCAGCAGTGAAAGAGGGGCGTTTGGGACAGCCACCGGGGAGCTGTTTTTT. Protein sequence: CASSERGAFGTATGELFF.

V gene TRBV29-1 combines with J gene TRBJ1-4; D may be TRBD1 (6 bases). CDR3 size: 13 residues. Germline CDR1 and CDR2: SQVTM and ANQGSEA. V lost 4 bases and J 6 bases, leaving 12 bases between the germline ends. The CDR3 sequence is CSVGAGAHEKLFF. CDR3 sequence (DNA): TGCAGCGTTGGGGCAGGGGCGCATGAAAAACTGTTTTTT.

The chain recombines TRBV11-1 with TRBJ1-2; possible D gene TRBD1, 5 bases. V was pared by 2 bases and J by 1 base, with 20 bases between. Germline-derived CDR1 and CDR2 are SGHAT and FQDESV (reference sequence). This CDR3 contains 18 residues. The DNA of the CDR3 is TGTGCCAGCAGCTTAAGAAACAGGAACCCTTCTGGTAACTATGGCTACACCTTC. The encoded protein is CASSLRNRNPSGNYGYTF.

This sequence joins TRBV29-1 and TRBJ2-5; D might be TRBD1 (5 bases). The V end lost 0 bases, the J end lost 4 bases, and 6 bases lay between the germline ends. CDR1 is SQVTM and CDR2 is ANQGSEA in the germline V gene. The CDR3 loop spans 12 amino acids. CDR3 bases: TGCAGCGTTGAAGATCAGGGAGAGACCCAGTACTTC. Amino acid sequence: CSVEDQGETQYF.

This clone was observed a single time. Its ends do not fully match the called genes, so a read error is possible. The chain combines TRBV7-7 with TRBJ2-3; 7 bases fit TRBD2. This CDR3 has 15 residues. Germline-derived CDR1 and CDR2 are SSHAT and FNYEAQ (reference sequence). Here the CDR3 DNA reads TGTGCTAGCAGCTTAGGGAGGGCCGACACAGATACGCAGTATTTT. Translated: CASSLGRADTDTQYF.

J is TRBJ1-1 and V is TRBV13; 8 bases align to TRBD1. The length of the CDR3 is 19 residues. Germline loops: CDR1 PRHDT, CDR2 FYEKMQ (reference sequence). J gave up 1 base and V 0 bases, and 13 bases lay outside the gene matches. For the CDR3, the DNA is TGTGCCAGCAGCTTAGGCCTCTATAGGACAGGGATTAGGAACACTGAAGCTTTCTTT. This sequence encodes CASSLGLYRTGIRNTEAFF.

The rearrangement uses TRBV7-2 and TRBJ1-2; D might be TRBD1 (6 bases). CDR1 and CDR2 (germline): SGHTA, FQGNSA. V lost 2 bases and J 2 bases, leaving 9 bases between the germline ends. The CDR3 length is 14 residues. In DNA form, the CDR3 reads TGTGCCAGCAGCTTACGAGGGGGAAACTATGGCTACACCTTC. Translated: CASSLRGGNYGYTF.

This clone came up once. This chain links TRBV28 with TRBJ1-1; D unresolved. The CDR3 is made up of 13 amino acids. The germline V and J ends were trimmed by 8 bases and 2 bases, with 12 bases remaining between them. In germline, CDR1 is MDHEN, CDR2 SYDVKM. The CDR3 bases are TGTGCCAGCTCTGAGAGCCCTAACACTGAAGCTTTCTTT. The encoded protein is CASSESPNTEAFF. Filled out from reference TRBV28 and TRBJ1-1, the complete variable domain reads DVKVTQSSRYLVKRTGEKVFLECVQDMDHENMFWYRQDPGLGLRLIYFSYDVKMKEKGDIPEGYSVSREKKERFSLILESASTNQTSMYLCASSESPNTEAFFGQGTRLTVV.